This T cell receptor beta chain was sequenced in a study of cytomegalovirus exposure and HLA in healthy donors. In the study overall: Previous work identified some 120 million unique TCR beta sequences from about 179 million T cells. The early release's HLA-typed donors yielded some 85 million unique TCRs. Study-wide results and caveats: It was reportedly the case that the classifier diagnosed cytomegalovirus status with high specificity and sensitivity. A later look showed TCR association rates differing by HLA locus, highest for DRB1 and lowest for HLA-C.

Both 60 Vbeta primers and 13 Jbeta primers went into the PCR. The protocol was immunoSEQ multiplex PCR, while the TCRdb copy is restricted to in-frame clones and leaves out a portion. The data contain roughly 130,000 clones, approximately 72% of them seen just once; the ten biggest clones take up 6.5%. As regards this clone: Its antigen remains unidentified.

The CDR3 has 14 residues. J was trimmed by 5 bases and V by 6 bases; bases with no gene match: 9. Germline CDR1 reads SSHAT; CDR2 reads FNYEAQ (reference sequence). The receptor was isolated from a woman in her sixties in good health and CMV-seronegative. The V and J genes are TRBV7-7 and TRBJ2-5; 7 nucleotides match TRBD2. The sample was PBMCs. The CDR3 protein is CASSPGLGGETQYF. The CDR3, as DNA: TGTGCCAGCAGTCCAGGACTAGGAGGGGAGACCCAGTACTTC. Complete variable domain (other parts from reference TRBV7-7 and TRBJ2-5): GAGVSQSPRYKVTKRGQDVTLRCDPISSHATLYWYQQALGQGPEFLTYFNYEAQPDKSGLPSDRFSAERPEGSISTLTIQRTEQRDSAMYRCASSPGLGGETQYFGPGTRLLVL.